The source of this T cell receptor beta chain is a study of T cells after yellow fever vaccination. This clonotype was detected ten times or more. Germline CDR1 reads SEHNR; CDR2 reads FQNEAQ (reference sequence). This CDR3 region has 14 residues. The germline V and J ends were trimmed by 2 bases and 1 base, with 8 bases remaining between them. TCRdb itself ran the 5' RACE reads through MiXCR, one entry per CDR3 protein. Among around 46,000 distinct CDR3 sequences listed, 6.8% were seen once. The material was CD8+ T cells not binding an NS4B(214-222) dextramer, sorted from PBMCs, obtained 45 days after the yellow fever booster vaccination. This TCR was sampled from a man aged 25 to 45 who received the YFV17D yellow fever vaccine. This rearrangement joins TRBV7-9 to TRBJ2-5; D might be TRBD2 (6 bases). CDR3 in DNA: TGTGCCAGCAGCTTATTTAGCGGCCAAGAGACCCAGTACTTC. Its protein is CASSLFSGQETQYF.